These 6 T cell receptor beta chains were all obtained from the same sample, sequenced in a study of post-analysis software for immune sequencing data. No cognate antigen is known for these TCRs. Study observations and caveats: Five TRBV segments, TRBV5-6, TRBV5-1 and TRBV20-1 among them, were found more frequent in patients than controls.

Unique molecular identifiers were built into the TCR beta cDNA libraries. TCRdb analysed the PCR reads with MiXCR anew, one entry per CDR3 protein. Of 600,000 to 700,000 distinct CDR3 sequences in the sample, around 60% were seen once. Sequenced sample: blood. Receptors originate from a girl between 2 and 10 years old with multiple sclerosis.

The rearrangement links TRBV29-1 to TRBJ1-1; no firm D call. The V end was cut by 6 bases, the J end by 10 bases, with 18 bases between. The CDR3 sequence is 12 residues long. Looked up from germline, CDR1 is SQVTM and CDR2 is ANQGSEA. This CDR3 is CSVGDTAAIAFF. DNA of the CDR3: TGCAGCGTGGGAGACACGGCCGCGATAGCTTTCTTT.

This clonotype has just one count. This rearrangement joins TRBV18 to TRBJ1-6; weak D call: TRBD1 (6 bases). V gave up 8 bases and J gave up 8 bases, with 25 bases separating them. There are 17 residues in the CDR3. CDR1 and CDR2 (germline): KGHSH, LQKENI. The CDR3 loop is CASTRSAGDYEDSPLHF. In DNA, the CDR3 is TGTGCCAGCACACGGTCGGCAGGGGACTATGAGGATTCACCCCTCCACTTT.

This clonotype appeared a few times. V and J are TRBV20-1 and TRBJ2-7; possibly TRBD1 for D (6 bases). CDR1 is DFQATT, CDR2 SNEGSKA, per germline (reference sequence). The CDR3 has 13 residues. The CDR3 region is CSATGAVSYEQYF. DNA of the CDR3: TGCAGCGCGACAGGTGCTGTCTCCTACGAGCAGTACTTC.

The V call is TRBV2, the J call TRBJ1-5; TRBD1 matches at 9 bases. Germline V lookup: CDR1 SNHLY, CDR2 FYNNEI. The CDR3 sequence is 15 residues long. V lost 7 bases, J lost 0 bases, and 4 bases stayed unmatched. This CDR3 reads CASTDRGSSNQPQHF. The CDR3, as DNA: TGTGCCAGCACCGACAGGGGGTCTAGCAATCAGCCCCAGCATTTT.

This clonotype appeared a few times. J is TRBJ1-2 and V is TRBV6-5; tentative D call: TRBD1 (5 bases). The CDR3 is made up of 13 amino acids. V lost 2 bases to trimming and J lost 6 bases, with 10 bases between them. In germline, CDR1 is MNHEY, CDR2 SVGAGI. CDR3 sequence (DNA): TGTGCCAGCAGTTACAGGGGAACGAATGGCTACACCTTC. Translating it yields CASSYRGTNGYTF.

This rearrangement joins TRBV6-2 or TRBV6-3 to TRBJ1-2; no clear D. Germline values: CDR1 MNHEY, CDR2 SVGEGT. This CDR3 is built from 14 residues. V lost 5 bases, J lost 8 bases, and 18 bases lay in between. CDR3 loop: CASSLGRGTAGYTF. DNA for the CDR3: TGTGCCAGCAGTCTCGGCCGGGGTACGGCGGGCTACACCTTC.